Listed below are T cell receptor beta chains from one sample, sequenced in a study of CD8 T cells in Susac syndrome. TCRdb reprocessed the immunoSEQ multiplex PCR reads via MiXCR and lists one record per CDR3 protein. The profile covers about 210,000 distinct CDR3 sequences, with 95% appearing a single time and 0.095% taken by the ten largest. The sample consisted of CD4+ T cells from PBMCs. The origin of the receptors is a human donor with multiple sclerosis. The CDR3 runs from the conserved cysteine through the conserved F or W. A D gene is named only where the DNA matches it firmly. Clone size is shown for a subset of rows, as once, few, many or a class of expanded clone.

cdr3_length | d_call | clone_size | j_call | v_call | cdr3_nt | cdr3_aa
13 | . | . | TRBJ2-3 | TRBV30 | TGTGCCTGGAGTGTACCCTCCACAGATACGCAGTATTTT | CAWSVPSTDTQYF
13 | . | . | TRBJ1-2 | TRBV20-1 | TGCAGTGCTCCCGAGGGGGTTAACTATGGCTACACCTTC | CSAPEGVNYGYTF
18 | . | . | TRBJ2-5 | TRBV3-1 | TGTGCCAGCAGCCAAGATTCGTCGCGCCAGGGGATAGAAGAGACCCAGTACTTC | CASSQDSSRQGIEETQYF
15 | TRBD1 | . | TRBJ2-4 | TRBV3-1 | TGTGCCAGCAGCAAGGGACAGGGGACCAAAAACATTCAGTACTTC | CASSKGQGTKNIQYF
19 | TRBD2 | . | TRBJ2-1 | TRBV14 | TGTGCCAGCAGCCAAGACCGCTGGACTAGCGGGAGCTCCTACAATGAGCAGTTCTTC | CASSQDRWTSGSSYNEQFF
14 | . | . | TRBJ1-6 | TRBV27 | TGTGCCAGCACTCGGACAGCTAATAATTCACCCCTCCACTTT | CASTRTANNSPLHF
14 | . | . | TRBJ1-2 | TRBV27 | TGTGCCAGCAGCCCGGGGACCGTCGGTCGGGGCTACACCTTC | CASSPGTVGRGYTF
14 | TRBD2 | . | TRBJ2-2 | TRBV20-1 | TGCAGTGCTAAAGCGGGGGGGAACACCGGGGAGCTGTTTTTT | CSAKAGGNTGELFF
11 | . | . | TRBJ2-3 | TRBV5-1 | TGCGCCAGCAGCTTTTCGGGTCCGCAGTATTTT | CASSFSGPQYF
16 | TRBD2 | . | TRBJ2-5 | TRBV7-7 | TGTGCTAGCAGCCGTGACGGGAGCGGGGGCCAAGAGACCCAGTACTTC | CASSRDGSGGQETQYF
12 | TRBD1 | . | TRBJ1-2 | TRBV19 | TGTGCCAGTTTGGGACAGAGCTATGGCTACACCTTC | CASLGQSYGYTF
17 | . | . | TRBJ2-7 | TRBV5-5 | TGTGCCAGCAGCTTGGCCGTGTCTTCTATATTCATCTACGAGCAGTACTTC | CASSLAVSSIFIYEQYF
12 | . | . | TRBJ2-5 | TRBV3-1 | TGTGCCAGCAGCCAGTTTCCGGAGACCCAGTACTTC | CASSQFPETQYF
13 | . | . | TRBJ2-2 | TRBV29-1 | TGCAGCGTTGACCTTAAGGGGACCGGGGAGCTGTTTTTT | CSVDLKGTGELFF
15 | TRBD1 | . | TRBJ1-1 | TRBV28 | TGTGCCAGCAGTTGGAGGGGGCTGGGGAACACTGAAGCTTTCTTT | CASSWRGLGNTEAFF
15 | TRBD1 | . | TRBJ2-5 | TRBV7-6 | TGTGCCAGCAGCCAAAACAGGGGAATGGGAGAGACCCAGTACTTC | CASSQNRGMGETQYF
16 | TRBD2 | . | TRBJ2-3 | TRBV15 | TGTGCCACCAGCAGGAGGGGCGGGGGGGCCAGAGATACGCAGTATTTT | CATSRRGGGARDTQYF
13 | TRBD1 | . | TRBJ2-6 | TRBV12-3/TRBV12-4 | TGTGCCAGTGGGACAGCTGGGGCCAACGTCCTGACTTTC | CASGTAGANVLTF
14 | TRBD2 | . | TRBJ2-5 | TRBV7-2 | TGTGCCAGCAGCCGCGGGGGGAACCAGGAGACCCAGTACTTC | CASSRGGNQETQYF
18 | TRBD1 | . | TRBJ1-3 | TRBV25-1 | TGTGCCACGGTGGGGACAGGGGCCGTCACGAGCTCTGGAAACACCATATATTTT | CATVGTGAVTSSGNTIYF
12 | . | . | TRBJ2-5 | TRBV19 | TGTGCCAGTATGAAGCCGGCGGAGACCCAGTACTTC | CASMKPAETQYF
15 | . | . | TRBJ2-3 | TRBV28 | TGTGCCAGCAGTTTAGCCGGGAGAGGGACAGATACGCAGTATTTT | CASSLAGRGTDTQYF
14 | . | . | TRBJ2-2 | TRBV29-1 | TGCAGCGTCCGGGGACACTCGAACACCGGGGAGCTGTTTTTT | CSVRGHSNTGELFF
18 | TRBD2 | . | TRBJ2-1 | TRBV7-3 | TGTGCCAGCAGCTTAATGGCCTTAGGGGCGGGAGGAAGCAATGAGCAGTTCTTC | CASSLMALGAGGSNEQFF
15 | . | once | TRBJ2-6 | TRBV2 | TGTGCCAGCAGTGAACAGGGGTCCGGGGCCAACGTCCTGACTTTC | CASSEQGSGANVLTF
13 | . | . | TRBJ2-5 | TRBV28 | TGTGCCAGCAGTTCGGGACTTGTAGAGACCCAGTACTTC | CASSSGLVETQYF
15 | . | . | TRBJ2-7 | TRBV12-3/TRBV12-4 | TGTGCCAGCAGAGAGGGTTGGGGCAGGGGCTACGAGCAGTACTTC | CASREGWGRGYEQYF
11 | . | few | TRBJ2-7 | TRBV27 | TGTGCCAGCAGTTCTCCCTACGAGCAGTACTTC | CASSSPYEQYF
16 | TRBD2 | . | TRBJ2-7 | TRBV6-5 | TGTGCCAGCAGTTCCGCGCGGGTGGGCGGGAGGTACGAGCAGTACTTC | CASSSARVGGRYEQYF
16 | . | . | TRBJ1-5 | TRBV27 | TGTGCCAGCAGTCCCGGACAGACCTATAGCAATCAGCCCCAGCATTTT | CASSPGQTYSNQPQHF
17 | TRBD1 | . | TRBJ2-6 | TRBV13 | TGTGCCAGCAGCTTTACAGGGGCCAGTTCCGGGGCCAACGTCCTGACTTTC | CASSFTGASSGANVLTF
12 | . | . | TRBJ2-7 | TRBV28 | TGTGCCAGCAGCCAGATCCTCTACGAGCAGTACTTC | CASSQILYEQYF
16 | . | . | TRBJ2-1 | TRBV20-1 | TGCAGTGCTAGATGGCACTTTGAGAGCTCCTACAATGAGCAGTTCTTC | CSARWHFESSYNEQFF
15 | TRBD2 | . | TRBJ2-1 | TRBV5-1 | TGCGCCAGCAGCCCCTCGCTAAGCGGGGTAGATGAGCAGTTCTTC | CASSPSLSGVDEQFF
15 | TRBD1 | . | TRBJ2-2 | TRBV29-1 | TGCAGCGTTCGCTCAGGGGGATTGGGCACCGGGGAGCTGTTTTTT | CSVRSGGLGTGELFF
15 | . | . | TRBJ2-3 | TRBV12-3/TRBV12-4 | TGTGCCAGCAGTTTCCGGGTAGCGGTAACAGATACGCAGTATTTT | CASSFRVAVTDTQYF
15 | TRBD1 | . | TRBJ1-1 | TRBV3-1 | TGTGCCAGCAGCCAAGGACAGGGTCTAGTAACTGAAGCTTTCTTT | CASSQGQGLVTEAFF
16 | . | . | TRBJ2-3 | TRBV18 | TGTGCCAGCTCACCACTGGCAGGGGTAAGCACAGATACGCAGTATTTT | CASSPLAGVSTDTQYF
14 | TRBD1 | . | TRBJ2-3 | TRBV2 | TGTGCCAGCAGTGTGGGACAGGGGACAGATACGCAGTATTTT | CASSVGQGTDTQYF
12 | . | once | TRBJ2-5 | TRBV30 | TGTGCCTGGAGTGTTGTCGTGGCTACCCAGTACTTC | CAWSVVVATQYF
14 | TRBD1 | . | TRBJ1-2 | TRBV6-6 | TGTGCCAGCAGCACCTACAGGGGGAACTATGGCTACACCTTC | CASSTYRGNYGYTF
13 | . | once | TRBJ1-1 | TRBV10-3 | TGTGCCATCAGTGAAGAGAGTAGGACTGAAGCTTTCTTT | CAISEESRTEAFF
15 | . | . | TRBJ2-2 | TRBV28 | TGTGCCAGCAGTTCTGACCGAACGAACACCGGGGAGCTGTTTTTT | CASSSDRTNTGELFF
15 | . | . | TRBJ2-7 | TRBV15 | TGTGCCACCAGCAGAGATATTAGGAGCTCCTACGAGCAGTACTTC | CATSRDIRSSYEQYF
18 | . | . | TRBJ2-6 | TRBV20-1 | TGCAGTGCTAACCCCACGGGACACCCGACCTCTGGGGCCAACGTCCTGACTTTC | CSANPTGHPTSGANVLTF